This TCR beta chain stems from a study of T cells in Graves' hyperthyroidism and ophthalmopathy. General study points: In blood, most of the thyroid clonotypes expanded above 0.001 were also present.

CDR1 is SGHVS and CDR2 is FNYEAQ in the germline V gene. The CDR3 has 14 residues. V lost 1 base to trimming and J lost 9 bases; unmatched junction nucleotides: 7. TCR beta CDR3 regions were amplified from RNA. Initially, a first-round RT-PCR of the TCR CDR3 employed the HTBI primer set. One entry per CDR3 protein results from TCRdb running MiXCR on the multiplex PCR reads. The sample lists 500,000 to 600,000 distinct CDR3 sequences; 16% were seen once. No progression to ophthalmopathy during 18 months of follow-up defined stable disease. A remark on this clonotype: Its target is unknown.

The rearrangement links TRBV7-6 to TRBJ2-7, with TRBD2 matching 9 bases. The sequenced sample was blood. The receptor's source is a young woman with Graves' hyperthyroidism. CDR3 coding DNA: TGTGCCAGCAGCTTAGGGGGACTAGCAGGAGGGCAGTACTTC. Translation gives CASSLGGLAGGQYF. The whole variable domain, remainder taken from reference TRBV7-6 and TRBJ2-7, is GAGVSQSPRYKVTKRGQDVALRCDPISGHVSLYWYRQALGQGPEFLTYFNYEAQQDKSGLPNDRFSAERPEGSISTLTIQRTEQRDSAMYRCASSLGGLAGGQYFGPGTRLTVT.